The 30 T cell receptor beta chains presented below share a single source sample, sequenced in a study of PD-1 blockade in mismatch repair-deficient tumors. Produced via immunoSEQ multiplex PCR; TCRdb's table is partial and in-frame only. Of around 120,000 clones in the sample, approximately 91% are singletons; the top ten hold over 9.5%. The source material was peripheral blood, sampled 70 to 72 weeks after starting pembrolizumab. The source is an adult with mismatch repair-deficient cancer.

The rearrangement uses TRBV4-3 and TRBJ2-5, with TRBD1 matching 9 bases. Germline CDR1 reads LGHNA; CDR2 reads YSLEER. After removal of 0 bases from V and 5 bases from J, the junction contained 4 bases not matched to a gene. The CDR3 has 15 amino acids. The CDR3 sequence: CASSQETGGRETQYF. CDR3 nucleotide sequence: TGCGCCAGCAGCCAAGAAACAGGGGGCAGGGAGACCCAGTACTTC.

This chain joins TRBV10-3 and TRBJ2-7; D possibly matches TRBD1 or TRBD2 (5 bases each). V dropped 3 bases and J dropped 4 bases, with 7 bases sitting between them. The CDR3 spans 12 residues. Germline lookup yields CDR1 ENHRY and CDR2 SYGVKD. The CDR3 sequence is CAISDREYEQYF. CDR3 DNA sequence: TGTGCCATCAGTGACAGGGAGTACGAGCAGTACTTC.

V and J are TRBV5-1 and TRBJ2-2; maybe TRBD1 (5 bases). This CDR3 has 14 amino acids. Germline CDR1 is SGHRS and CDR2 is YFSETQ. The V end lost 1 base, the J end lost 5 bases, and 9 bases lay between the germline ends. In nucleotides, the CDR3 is TGCGCCAGCAGCTTGTCTCAGGGTACCGGGGAGCTGTTTTTT. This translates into CASSLSQGTGELFF. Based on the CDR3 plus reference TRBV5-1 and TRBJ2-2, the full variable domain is KAGVTQTPRYLIKTRGQQVTLSCSPISGHRSVSWYQQTPGQGLQFLFEYFSETQRNKGNFPGRFSGRQFSNSRSEMNVSTLELGDSALYLCASSLSQGTGELFFGEGSRLTVL.

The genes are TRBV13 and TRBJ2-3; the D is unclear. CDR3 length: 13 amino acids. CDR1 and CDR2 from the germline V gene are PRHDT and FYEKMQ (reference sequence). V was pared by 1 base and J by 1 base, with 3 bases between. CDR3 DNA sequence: TGTGCCAGCAGCTTAGTTGGCACAGATACGCAGTATTTT. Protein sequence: CASSLVGTDTQYF.

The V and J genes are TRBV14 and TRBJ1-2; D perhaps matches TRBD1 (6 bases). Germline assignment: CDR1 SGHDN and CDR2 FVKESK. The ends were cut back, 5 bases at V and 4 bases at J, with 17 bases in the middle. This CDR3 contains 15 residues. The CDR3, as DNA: TGTGCCAGCAGCTCATGGGGGCAGGAAGGCTATGGCTACACCTTC. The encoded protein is CASSSWGQEGYGYTF.

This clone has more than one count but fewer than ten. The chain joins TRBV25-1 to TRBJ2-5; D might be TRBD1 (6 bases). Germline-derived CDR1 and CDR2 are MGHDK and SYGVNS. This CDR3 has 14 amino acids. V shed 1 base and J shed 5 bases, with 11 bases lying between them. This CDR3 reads CASSESQGLETQYF. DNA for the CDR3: TGTGCCAGCAGTGAATCGCAGGGGCTGGAGACCCAGTACTTC.

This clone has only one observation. The CDR3 sequence: CASTSGTEQFF. Written as DNA, the CDR3 is TGTGCCAGCACCTCTGGGACAGAGCAGTTCTTC. The chain recombines TRBV6-5 with TRBJ2-1, with a weak D call TRBD1 (6 bases). The V end lost 7 bases, the J end lost 10 bases, and 11 bases lay between the germline ends. CDR1 is MNHEY and CDR2 is SVGAGI in the germline V gene. The CDR3 runs to 11 residues.

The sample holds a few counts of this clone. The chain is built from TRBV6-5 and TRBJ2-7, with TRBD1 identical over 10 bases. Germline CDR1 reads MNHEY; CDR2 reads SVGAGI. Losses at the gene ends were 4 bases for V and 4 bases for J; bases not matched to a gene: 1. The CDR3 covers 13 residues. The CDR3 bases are TGTGCCAGCAGTTCGGGACAGGGGTACGAGCAGTACTTC. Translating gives CASSSGQGYEQYF.

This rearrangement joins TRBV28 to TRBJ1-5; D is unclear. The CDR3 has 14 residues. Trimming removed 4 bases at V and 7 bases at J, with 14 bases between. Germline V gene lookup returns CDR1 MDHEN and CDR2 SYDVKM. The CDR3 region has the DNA TGTGCCAGCAGTTCCTCCTTGGGTGTGCAGCCCCAGCATTTT. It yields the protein CASSSSLGVQPQHF.

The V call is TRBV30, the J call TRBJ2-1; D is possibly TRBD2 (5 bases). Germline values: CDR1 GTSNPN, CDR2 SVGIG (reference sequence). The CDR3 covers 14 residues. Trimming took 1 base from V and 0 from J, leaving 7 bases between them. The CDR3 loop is CAWSGLASYNEQFF. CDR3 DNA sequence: TGTGCCTGGAGTGGTCTAGCCTCCTACAATGAGCAGTTCTTC.

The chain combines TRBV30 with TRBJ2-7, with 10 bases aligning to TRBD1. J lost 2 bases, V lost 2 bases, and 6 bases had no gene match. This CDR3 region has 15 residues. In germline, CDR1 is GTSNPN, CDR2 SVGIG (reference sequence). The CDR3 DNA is TGTGCCTGGAGTACAGGGACAGGGGAAACCTACGAGCAGTACTTC. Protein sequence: CAWSTGTGETYEQYF.

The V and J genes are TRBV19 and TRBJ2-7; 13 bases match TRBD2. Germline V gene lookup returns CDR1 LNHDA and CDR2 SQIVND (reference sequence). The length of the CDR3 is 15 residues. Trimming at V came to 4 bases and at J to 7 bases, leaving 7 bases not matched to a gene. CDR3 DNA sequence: TGTGCCAGTAGTAATGGACTAGCGGGAGTCCGTGAGCAGTACTTC. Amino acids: CASSNGLAGVREQYF. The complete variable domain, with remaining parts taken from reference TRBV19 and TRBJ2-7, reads DGGITQSPKYLFRKEGQNVTLSCEQNLNHDAMYWYRQDPGQGLRLIYYSQIVNDFQKGDIAEGYSVSREKKESFPLTVTSAQKNPTAFYLCASSNGLAGVREQYFGPGTRLTVT.

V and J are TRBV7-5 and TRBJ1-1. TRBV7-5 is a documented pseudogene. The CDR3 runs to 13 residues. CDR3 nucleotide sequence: TGTGTCAGAAGCTTGACTCAGAACACTGAAGCTTTCTTT. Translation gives CVRSLTQNTEAFF.

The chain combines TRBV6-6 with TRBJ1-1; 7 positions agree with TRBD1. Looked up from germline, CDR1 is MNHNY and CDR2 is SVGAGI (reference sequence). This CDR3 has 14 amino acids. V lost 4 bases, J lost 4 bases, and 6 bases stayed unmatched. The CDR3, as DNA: TGTGCCAGCAGTTTAAGGGGGCCGGGCACTGAAGCTTTCTTT. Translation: CASSLRGPGTEAFF.

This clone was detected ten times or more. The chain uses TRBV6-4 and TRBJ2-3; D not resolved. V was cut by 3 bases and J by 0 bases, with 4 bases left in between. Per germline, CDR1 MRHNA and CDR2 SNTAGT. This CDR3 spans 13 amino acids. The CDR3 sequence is CASSERSTDTQYF. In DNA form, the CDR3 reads TGTGCCAGCAGTGAGCGGAGCACAGATACGCAGTATTTT.

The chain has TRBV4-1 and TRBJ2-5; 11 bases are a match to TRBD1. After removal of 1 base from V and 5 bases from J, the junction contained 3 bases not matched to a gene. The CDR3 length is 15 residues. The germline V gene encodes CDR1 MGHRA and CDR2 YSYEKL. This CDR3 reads CASSQGRDRGETQYF. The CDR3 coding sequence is TGCGCCAGCAGCCAAGGGCGGGACAGGGGGGAGACCCAGTACTTC.

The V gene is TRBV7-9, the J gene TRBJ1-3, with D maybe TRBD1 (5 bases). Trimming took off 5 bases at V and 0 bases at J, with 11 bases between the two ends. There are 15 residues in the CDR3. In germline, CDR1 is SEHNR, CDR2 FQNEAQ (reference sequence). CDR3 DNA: TGTGCCAGCAGCCAGGGACCCACCTCTGGAAACACCATATATTTT. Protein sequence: CASSQGPTSGNTIYF.

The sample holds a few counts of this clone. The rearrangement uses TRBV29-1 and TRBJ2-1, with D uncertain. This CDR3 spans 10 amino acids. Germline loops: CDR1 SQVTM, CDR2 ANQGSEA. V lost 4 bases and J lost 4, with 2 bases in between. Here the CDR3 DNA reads TGCAGCGTTGCTTACAATGAGCAGTTCTTC. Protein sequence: CSVAYNEQFF.

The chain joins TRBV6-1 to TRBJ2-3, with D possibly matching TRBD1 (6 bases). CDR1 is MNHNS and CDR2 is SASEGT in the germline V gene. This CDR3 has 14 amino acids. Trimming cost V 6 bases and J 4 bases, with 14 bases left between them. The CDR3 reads CASRGWTAADTQYF. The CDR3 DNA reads TGTGCCAGCAGGGGTTGGACAGCAGCAGATACGCAGTATTTT.

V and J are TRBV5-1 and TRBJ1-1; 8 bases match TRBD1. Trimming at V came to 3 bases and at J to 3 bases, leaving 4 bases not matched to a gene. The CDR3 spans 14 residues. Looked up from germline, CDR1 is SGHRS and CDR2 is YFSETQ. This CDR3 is CASSYDRGDTEAFF. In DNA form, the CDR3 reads TGCGCCAGCAGCTACGACAGGGGTGACACTGAAGCTTTCTTT.

The CDR3 coding sequence is TGCGCCAGCAGCCAAGATTCGGGGACAGGGTCGACCCAGTACTTC. It specifies CASSQDSGTGSTQYF. This chain connects TRBV4-1 to TRBJ2-5, with 9 bases that match TRBD1. Germline V gene sequence: CDR1 MGHRA, CDR2 YSYEKL. The V gene end was trimmed by 0 bases and the J gene end by 7 bases; junction bases not matched to a gene: 6. This CDR3 has 15 residues.

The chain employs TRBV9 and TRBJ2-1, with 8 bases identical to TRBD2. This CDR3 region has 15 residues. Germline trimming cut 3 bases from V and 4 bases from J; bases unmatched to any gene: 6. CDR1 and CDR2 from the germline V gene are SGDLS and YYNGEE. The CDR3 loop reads CASSAGTRGYNEQFF. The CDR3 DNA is TGTGCCAGCAGCGCCGGGACTAGAGGGTACAATGAGCAGTTCTTC.

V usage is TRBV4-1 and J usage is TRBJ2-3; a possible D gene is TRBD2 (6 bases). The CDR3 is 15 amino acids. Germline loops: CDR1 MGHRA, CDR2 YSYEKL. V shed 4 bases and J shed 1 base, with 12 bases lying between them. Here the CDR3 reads CASSPDWRGTDTQYF. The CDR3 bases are TGCGCCAGCAGCCCAGACTGGAGGGGCACAGATACGCAGTATTTT.

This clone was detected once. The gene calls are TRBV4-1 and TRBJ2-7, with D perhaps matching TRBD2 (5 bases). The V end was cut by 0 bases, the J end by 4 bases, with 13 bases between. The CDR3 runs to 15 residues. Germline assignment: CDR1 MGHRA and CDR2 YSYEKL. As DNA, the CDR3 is TGCGCCAGCAGCCAAGAGGAGGAGTTCGGGTACGAGCAGTACTTC. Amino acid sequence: CASSQEEEFGYEQYF.

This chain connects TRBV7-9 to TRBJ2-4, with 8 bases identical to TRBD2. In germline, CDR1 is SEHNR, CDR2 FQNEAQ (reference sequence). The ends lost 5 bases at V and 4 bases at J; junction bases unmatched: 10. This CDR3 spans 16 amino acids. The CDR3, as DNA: TGTGCCAGCAGCAACCCTAGCGGGCTAATAAAAAACATTCAGTACTTC. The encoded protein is CASSNPSGLIKNIQYF. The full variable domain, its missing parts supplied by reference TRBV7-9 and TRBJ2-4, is DTGVSQNPRHKITKRGQNVTFRCDPISEHNRLYWYRQTLGQGPEFLTYFQNEAQLEKSRLLSDRFSAERPKGSFSTLEIQRTEQGDSAMYLCASSNPSGLIKNIQYFGAGTRLSVL.

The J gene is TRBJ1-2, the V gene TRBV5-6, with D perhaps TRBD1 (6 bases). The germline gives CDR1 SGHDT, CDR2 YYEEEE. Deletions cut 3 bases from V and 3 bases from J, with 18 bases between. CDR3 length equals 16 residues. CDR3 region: CASSSETGPLHYGYTF. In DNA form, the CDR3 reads TGTGCCAGCAGCTCCGAGACAGGTCCGCTGCACTATGGCTACACCTTC.

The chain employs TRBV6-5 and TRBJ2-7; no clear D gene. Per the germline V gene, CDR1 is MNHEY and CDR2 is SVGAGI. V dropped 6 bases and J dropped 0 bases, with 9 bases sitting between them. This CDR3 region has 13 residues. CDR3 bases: TGTGCCAGCAGCTACGGACCCTCCTACGAGCAGTACTTC. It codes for CASSYGPSYEQYF.

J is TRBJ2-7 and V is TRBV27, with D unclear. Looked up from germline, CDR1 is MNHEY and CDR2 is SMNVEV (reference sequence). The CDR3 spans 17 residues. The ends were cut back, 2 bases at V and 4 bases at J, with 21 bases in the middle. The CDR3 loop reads CASSLGWAGARPYEQYF. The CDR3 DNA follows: TGTGCCAGCAGTTTAGGGTGGGCCGGAGCCAGACCGTACGAGCAGTACTTC.

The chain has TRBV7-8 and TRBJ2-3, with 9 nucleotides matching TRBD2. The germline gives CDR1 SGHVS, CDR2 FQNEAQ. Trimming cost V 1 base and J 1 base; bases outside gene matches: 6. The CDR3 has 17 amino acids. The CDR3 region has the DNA TGTGCCAGCAGCTTAGTTGTGGCTAGCGGGGGCACAGATACGCAGTATTTT. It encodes CASSLVVASGGTDTQYF.

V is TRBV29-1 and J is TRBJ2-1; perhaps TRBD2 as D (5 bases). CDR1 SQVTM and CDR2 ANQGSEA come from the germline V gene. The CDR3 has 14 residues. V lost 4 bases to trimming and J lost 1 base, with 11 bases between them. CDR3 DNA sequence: TGCAGCGTTGCCCGGGGTCGATCCTACAATGAGCAGTTCTTC. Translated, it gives CSVARGRSYNEQFF.